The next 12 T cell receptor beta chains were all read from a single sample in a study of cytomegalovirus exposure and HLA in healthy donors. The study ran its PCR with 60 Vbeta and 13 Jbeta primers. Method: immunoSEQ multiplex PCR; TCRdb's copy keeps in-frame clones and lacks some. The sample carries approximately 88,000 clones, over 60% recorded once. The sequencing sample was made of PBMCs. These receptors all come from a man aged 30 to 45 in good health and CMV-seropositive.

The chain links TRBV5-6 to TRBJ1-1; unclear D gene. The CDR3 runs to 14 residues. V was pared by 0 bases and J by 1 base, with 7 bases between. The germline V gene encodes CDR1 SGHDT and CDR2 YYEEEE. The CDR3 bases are TGTGCCAGCAGCTTGGTCCCCTCGAACACTGAAGCTTTCTTT. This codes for CASSLVPSNTEAFF.

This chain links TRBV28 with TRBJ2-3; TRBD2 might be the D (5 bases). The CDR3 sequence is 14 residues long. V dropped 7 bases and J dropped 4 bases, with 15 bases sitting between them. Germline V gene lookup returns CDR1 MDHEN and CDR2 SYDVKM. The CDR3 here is CASTYPEEADTQYF. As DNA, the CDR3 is TGTGCCAGCACCTATCCAGAGGAGGCAGATACGCAGTATTTT.

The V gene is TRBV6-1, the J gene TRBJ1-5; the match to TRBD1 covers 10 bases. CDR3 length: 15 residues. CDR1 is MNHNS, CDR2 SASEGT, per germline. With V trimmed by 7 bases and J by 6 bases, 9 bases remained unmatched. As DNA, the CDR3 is TGTGCCAGCACCAAAGGGGGACAGGGGAGTCAGCCCCAGCATTTT. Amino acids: CASTKGGQGSQPQHF.

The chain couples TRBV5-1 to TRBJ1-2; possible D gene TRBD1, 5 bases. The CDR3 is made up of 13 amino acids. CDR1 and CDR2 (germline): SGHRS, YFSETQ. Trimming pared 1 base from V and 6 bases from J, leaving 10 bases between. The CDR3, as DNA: TGCGCCAGCAGCTTGTTAGGGGCGGATGGCTACACCTTC. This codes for CASSLLGADGYTF.

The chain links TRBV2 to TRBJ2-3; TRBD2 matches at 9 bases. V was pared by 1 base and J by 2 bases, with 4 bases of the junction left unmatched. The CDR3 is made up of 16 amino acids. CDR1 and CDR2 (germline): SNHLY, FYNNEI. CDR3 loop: CASSEEGLANTDTQYF. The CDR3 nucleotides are TGTGCCAGCAGTGAAGAGGGACTAGCAAACACAGATACGCAGTATTTT. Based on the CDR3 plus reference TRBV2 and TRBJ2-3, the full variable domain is EPEVTQTPSHQVTQMGQEVILRCVPISNHLYFYWYRQILGQKVEFLVSFYNNEISEKSEIFDDQFSVERPDGSNFTLKIRSTKLEDSAMYFCASSEEGLANTDTQYFGPGTRLTVL.

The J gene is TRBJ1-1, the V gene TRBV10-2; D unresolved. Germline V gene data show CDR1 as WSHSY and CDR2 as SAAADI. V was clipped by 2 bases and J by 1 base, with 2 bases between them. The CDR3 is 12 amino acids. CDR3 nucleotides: TGCGCCAGCAGTGAGCGGAACACTGAAGCTTTCTTT. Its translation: CASSERNTEAFF.

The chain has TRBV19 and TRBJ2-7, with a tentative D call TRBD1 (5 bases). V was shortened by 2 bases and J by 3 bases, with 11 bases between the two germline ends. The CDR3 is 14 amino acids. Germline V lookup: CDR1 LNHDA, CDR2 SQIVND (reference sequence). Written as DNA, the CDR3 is TGTGCCAGTAGTATAAGGGGAAGGGTCTACGAGCAGTACTTC. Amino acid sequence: CASSIRGRVYEQYF.

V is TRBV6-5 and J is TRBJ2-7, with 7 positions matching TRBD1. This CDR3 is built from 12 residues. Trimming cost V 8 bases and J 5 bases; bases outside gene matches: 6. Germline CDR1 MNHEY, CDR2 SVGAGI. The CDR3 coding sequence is TGTGCCAGCCGAGACAGGGCGCACGAGCAGTACTTC. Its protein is CASRDRAHEQYF.

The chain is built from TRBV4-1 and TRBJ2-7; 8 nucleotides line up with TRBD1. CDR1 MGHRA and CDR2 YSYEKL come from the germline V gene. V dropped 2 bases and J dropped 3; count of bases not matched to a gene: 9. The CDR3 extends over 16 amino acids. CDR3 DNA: TGCGCCAGCAGCCAATACCCCCTAGGACAGGGCTACGAGCAGTACGTC. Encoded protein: CASSQYPLGQGYEQYV.

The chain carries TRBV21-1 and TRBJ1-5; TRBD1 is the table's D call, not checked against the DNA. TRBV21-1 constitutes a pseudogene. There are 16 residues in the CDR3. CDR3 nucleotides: TGTGCCAGCAGCAAAGCGGGCAGAGTCTTAAATCAGCCCCAGCATTTT. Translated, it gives CASSKAGRVLNQPQHF.

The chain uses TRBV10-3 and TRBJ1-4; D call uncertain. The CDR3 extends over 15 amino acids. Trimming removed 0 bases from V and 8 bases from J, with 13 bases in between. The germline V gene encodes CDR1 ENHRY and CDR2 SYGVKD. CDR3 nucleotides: TGTGCCATCAGTGAGTCAGCAGGTCGCGGGGAAAAACTGTTTTTT. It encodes CAISESAGRGEKLFF.

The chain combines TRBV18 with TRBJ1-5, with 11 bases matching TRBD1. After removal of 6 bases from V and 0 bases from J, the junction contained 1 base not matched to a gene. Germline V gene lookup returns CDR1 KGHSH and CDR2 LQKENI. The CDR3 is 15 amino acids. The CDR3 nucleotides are TGTGCCAGCTCGGGACAGGGGGGTAGCAATCAGCCCCAGCATTTT. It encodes CASSGQGGSNQPQHF. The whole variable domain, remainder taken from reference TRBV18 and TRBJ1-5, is NAGVMQNPRHLVRRRGQEARLRCSPMKGHSHVYWYRQLPEEGLKFMVYLQKENIIDESGMPKERFSAEFPKEGPSILRIQQVVRGDSAAYFCASSGQGGSNQPQHFGDGTRLSIL.